This TCR beta chain was captured by sequencing in a study of blood T cell repertoires in COVID-19. In the original processing: Amplification of reference gene primers provided the estimated nucleated cell counts. The repertoire was sequenced with immunoSEQ multiplex PCR; TCRdb's copy has only in-frame clones and lacks some. That table supplies the V and J calls and clone size; D and trimming were determined from the DNA. The data show fewer than 55,000 clones, roughly two thirds seen once. After removal of 6 bases from V and 5 bases from J, the junction contained 7 bases not matched to a gene. CDR3 length: 16 amino acids. The germline CDR1 and CDR2 sequences are LGHDT and YNNKEL (reference sequence).

The origin of this receptor is a woman aged 70-85 years with acute or convalescent COVID-19. Material: peripheral blood. The gene calls are TRBV3-1 (or the pseudogene TRBV3-2) and TRBJ2-2, with 12 bases identical to TRBD1. CDR3 DNA: TGTGCCAGCAGGTTCCGGGACAGGGGGCGAACCGGGGAGCTGTTTTTT. Protein sequence: CASRFRDRGRTGELFF.